This record covers a single T cell receptor (beta chain). This clone was seen a few times. The antigen it recognizes is unknown. Base-call qualities are not available, and no considerably larger clone is one nucleotide away. This record belongs to a study of blood T cell repertoires in COVID-19 (dated by TCRdb to the early 2020s). Study-wide context: Collaborator samples came from the United States, Italy and Spain and covered acute and convalescent phases of COVID-19. The material from the prospective study consisted of cDNA or gDNA derived from T cells, B-cell-depleted T cells, or PBMCs. The dataset comprised deeply sampled blood TCRbeta repertoires from subjects exposed to, actively infected with, or recovered from COVID-19. The repertoires were released in a freely available public database intended as a resource for research on the immune response to SARS-CoV-2. Samples came from the ongoing ImmuneRACE study (first 160 participants) plus 1,254 subjects from 6 global collaborators. A de-identified subject ID, COVID-19 status, age in years and sex were almost always included in the sample metadata. Where available, HLA class I and class II types were taken from metadata supplied by the sample provider and were not determined by assay-based typing.

Whole blood was collected in K2EDTA tubes by collaborating institutions according to the institutions' own protocols. For TCRbeta analysis, collaborators shipped samples in one of three forms: frozen whole blood, isolated PBMCs, or DNA extracted from either of those sample types. The CDR3 contains 14 residues, cysteine and phenylalanine counted. The retained sequence is limited to the CDR3, 42 bases, with the frame set at the first base. The germline V gene specifies KGHDR as CDR1 and SFDVKD as CDR2. V sheds 4 bases and J sheds 6 bases, leaving 13 bases between their ends. TCRbeta CDR3 regions were amplified from genomic DNA by means of the immunoSEQ Assay, a bias-controlled multiplex PCR. From the authors' description of their analysis: Within the assay, amplification of reference gene primers was used to estimate how many nucleated cells each sample contained. To quantify the absolute abundance of each unique TCRbeta CDR3 rearrangement, sequence reads were collapsed and filtered. For each sample, productive Simpson clonality was calculated as the square root of Simpson's diversity index over productive rearrangements. TCRdb's version of the immuneACCESS table is confined to in-frame rearrangements and falls short of the full clone set. An unresolved V gene accounts for under half of the shortfall where checked; the remainder is of unknown origin. V and J calls and clone size are those listed in that table; D and trimming were worked out from the DNA. The sample data list around 67,000 clones, and around four fifths of these were observed just once. The leading ten clones occupy roughly 5.4% of the sample.

What the research found in general, with its limitations: Clinical and demographic metadata were provided uncurated, with the amount varying by source and participant.

This TCR was recovered from a man aged 50 to 59 with active COVID-19. The sequenced sample was peripheral blood. The chain is assembled from TRBV24-1 and TRBJ2-3; the D gene is possibly TRBD2, with 6 bases matching. The CDR3 has the sequence CATSDLGGRDTQYF. The sequenced DNA: TGTGCCACCAGTGACCTGGGGGGTCGCGATACGCAGTATTTT.